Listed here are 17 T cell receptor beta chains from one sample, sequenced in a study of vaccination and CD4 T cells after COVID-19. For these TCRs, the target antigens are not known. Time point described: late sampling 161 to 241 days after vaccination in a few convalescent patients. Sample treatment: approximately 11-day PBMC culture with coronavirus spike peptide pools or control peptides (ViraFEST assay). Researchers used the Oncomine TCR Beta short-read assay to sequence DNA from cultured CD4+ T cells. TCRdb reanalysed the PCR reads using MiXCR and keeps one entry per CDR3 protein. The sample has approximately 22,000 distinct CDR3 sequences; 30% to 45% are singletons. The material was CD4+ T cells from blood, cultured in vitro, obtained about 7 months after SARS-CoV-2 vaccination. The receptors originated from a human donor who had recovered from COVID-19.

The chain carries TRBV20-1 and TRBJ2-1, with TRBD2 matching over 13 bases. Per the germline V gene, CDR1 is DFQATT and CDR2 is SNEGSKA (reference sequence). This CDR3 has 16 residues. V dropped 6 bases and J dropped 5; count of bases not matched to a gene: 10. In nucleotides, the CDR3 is TGCAGTGCGGGAGCTACCGGGACTAGCGGGAACAATGAGCAGTTCTTC. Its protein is CSAGATGTSGNNEQFF.

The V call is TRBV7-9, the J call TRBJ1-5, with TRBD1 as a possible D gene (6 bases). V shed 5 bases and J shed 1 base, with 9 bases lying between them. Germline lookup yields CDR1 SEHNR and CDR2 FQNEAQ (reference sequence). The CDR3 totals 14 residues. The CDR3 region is CASSRDISNQPQHF. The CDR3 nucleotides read TGTGCCAGCAGCCGGGACATAAGCAATCAGCCCCAGCATTTT.

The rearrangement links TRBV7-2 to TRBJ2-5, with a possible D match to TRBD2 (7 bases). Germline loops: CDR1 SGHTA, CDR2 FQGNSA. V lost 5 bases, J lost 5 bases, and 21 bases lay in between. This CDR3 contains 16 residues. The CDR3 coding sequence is TGTGCCAGCAGCCCCTCGCGGGGAGGGGGGTGGGAGACCCAGTACTTC. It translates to CASSPSRGGGWETQYF. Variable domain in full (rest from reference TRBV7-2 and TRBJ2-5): GAGVSQSPSNKVTEKGKDVELRCDPISGHTALYWYRQSLGQGLEFLIYFQGNSAPDKSGLPSDRFSAERTGGSVSTLTIQRTQQEDSAVYLCASSPSRGGGWETQYFGPGTRLLVL.

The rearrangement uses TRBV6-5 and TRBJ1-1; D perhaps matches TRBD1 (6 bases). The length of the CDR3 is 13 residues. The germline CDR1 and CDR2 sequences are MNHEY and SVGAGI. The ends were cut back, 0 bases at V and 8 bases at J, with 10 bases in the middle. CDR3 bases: TGTGCCAGCAGTTACTCGAGGGGGGTGGAAGCTTTCTTT. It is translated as CASSYSRGVEAFF.

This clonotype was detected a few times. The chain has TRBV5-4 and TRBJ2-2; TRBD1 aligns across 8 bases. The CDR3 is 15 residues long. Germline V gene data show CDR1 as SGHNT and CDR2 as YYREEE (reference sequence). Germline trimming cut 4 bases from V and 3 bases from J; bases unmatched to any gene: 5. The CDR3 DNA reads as TGTGCCAGCAGCCTGGACAGGGAGGACACCGGGGAGCTGTTTTTT. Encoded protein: CASSLDREDTGELFF.

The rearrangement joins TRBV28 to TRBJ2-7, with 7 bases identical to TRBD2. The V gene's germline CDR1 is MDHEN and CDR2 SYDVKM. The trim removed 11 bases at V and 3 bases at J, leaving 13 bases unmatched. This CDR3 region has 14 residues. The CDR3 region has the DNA TGTGCCGCCGGAGGGGAGGGAATTATCTACGAGCAGTACTTC. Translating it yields CAAGGEGIIYEQYF.

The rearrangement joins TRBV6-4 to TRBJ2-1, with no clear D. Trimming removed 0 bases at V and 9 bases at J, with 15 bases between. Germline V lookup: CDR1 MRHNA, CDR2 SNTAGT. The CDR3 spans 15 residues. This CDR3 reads CASSDSIEGGGEQFF. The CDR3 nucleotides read TGTGCCAGCAGTGACTCGATCGAAGGCGGTGGTGAGCAGTTCTTC.

DNA for the CDR3: TGTGCCAGCAGCTTGGGGACTAGCGGGAGAGAGACCCAGTACTTC. Protein sequence: CASSLGTSGRETQYF. The rearrangement uses TRBV5-4 and TRBJ2-5, with 13 positions matching TRBD2. The V segment lost 0 bases and the J segment 4 bases; nucleotides outside the gene matches: 0. The CDR3 is 15 amino acids. Germline V gene lookup returns CDR1 SGHNT and CDR2 YYREEE (reference sequence).

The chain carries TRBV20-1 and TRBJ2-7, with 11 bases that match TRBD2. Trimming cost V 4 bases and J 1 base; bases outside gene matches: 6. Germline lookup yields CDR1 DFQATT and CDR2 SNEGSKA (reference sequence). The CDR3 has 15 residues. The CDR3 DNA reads TGCAGTGCTACGGCCGGGACTAGCGGTTCCTACGAGCAGTACTTC. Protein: CSATAGTSGSYEQYF.

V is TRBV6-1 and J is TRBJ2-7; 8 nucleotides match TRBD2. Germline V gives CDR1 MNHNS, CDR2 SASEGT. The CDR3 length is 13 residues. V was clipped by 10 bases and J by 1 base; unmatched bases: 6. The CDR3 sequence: CATRREVSYEQYF. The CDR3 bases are TGTGCCACTCGGCGGGAGGTGTCCTACGAGCAGTACTTC.

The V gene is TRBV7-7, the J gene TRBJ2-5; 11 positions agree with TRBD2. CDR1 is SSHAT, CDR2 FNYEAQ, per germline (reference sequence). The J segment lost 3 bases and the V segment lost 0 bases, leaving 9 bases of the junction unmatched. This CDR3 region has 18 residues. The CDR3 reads CASSLAFGTSGTKETQYF. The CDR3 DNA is TGTGCCAGCAGCTTAGCTTTTGGGACTAGCGGCACCAAAGAGACCCAGTACTTC.

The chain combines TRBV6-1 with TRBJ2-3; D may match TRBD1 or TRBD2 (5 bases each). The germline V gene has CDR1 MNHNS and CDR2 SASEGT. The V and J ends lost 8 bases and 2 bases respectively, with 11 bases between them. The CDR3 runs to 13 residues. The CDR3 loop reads CASGDHYTDTQYF. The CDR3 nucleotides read TGTGCCAGCGGGGACCATTACACAGATACGCAGTATTTT.

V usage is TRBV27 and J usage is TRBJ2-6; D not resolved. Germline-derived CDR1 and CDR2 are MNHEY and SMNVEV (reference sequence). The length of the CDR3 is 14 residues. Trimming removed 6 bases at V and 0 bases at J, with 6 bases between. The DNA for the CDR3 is TGTGCCAGCAGAAGGTTCTCTGGGGCCAACGTCCTGACTTTC. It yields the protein CASRRFSGANVLTF.

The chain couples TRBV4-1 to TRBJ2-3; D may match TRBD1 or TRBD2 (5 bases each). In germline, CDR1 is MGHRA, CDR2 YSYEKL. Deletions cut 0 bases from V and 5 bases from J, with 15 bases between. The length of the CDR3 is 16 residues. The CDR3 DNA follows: TGCGCCAGCAGCCAAGATGGGACGGAAAGAGGAGATACGCAGTATTTT. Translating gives CASSQDGTERGDTQYF.

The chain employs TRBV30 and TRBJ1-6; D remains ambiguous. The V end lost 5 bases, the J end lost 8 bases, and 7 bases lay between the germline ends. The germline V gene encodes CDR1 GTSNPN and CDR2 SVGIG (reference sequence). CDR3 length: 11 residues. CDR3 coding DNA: TGTGCCTGGGGGCGCCATTCACCCCTCCACTTT. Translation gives CAWGRHSPLHF.

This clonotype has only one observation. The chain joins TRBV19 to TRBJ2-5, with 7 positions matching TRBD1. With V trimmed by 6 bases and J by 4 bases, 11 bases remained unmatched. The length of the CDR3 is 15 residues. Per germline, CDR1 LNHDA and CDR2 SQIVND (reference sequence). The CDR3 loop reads CASRTRQGSSETQYF. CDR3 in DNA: TGTGCCAGTAGGACCAGACAGGGCTCTTCAGAGACCCAGTACTTC.

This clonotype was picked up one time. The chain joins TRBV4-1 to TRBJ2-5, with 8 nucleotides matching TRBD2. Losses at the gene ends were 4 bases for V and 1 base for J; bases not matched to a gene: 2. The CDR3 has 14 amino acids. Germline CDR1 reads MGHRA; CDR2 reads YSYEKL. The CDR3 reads CASSLGTSQETQYF. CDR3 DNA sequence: TGCGCCAGCAGCCTCGGGACTAGCCAAGAGACCCAGTACTTC.